The 5 T cell receptor beta chains below were found in one sample sequenced in a study of identical twins (dated by TCRdb to 2016 to 2017). The receptor library was made with 5' RACE. Instrument on record: Illumina HiSeq 2000. TCRdb handled the public reads itself, with Q25 trimming in fastp and clone calling in MiXCR, and kept productive beta chains. Rows matching on CDR3 protein sequence are summarized as one entry with the most common DNA and genes. Within this sample are 280,000 or so distinct CDR3 sequences, with roughly 8.6% of them counted one time only. The ten top clones hold approximately 2.1% of the sample. This sample also belongs to another study, concerning yellow fever vaccine responses in identical twins.

Specimen: memory (CD45RO+) T cells sorted from blood. The sample's cell subset or site, from its label and the paper: CD45RO+ enriched T cells. These receptors were obtained from a woman aged 18-29 years in good health.

This clonotype was observed a few times. The chain is built from TRBV18 and TRBJ2-7, with a weak D call TRBD1 (6 bases). This CDR3 is built from 14 residues. Germline assignment: CDR1 KGHSH and CDR2 LQKENI. V lost 4 bases, J lost 1 base, and 11 bases lay in between. The CDR3 nucleotides read TGTGCCAGCTCACGTACAGGGTCATCCTACGAGCAGTACGTC. This translates into CASSRTGSSYEQYV.

The CDR3 loop reads CASSLAGGPEETQYF. The CDR3 DNA sequence: TGCGCCAGCAGCTTGGCCGGGGGCCCCGAAGAGACCCAGTACTTC. The J gene is TRBJ2-5, the V gene TRBV5-1, with D possibly called TRBD1 or TRBD2 (6 bases each). The germline CDR1 and CDR2 sequences are SGHRS and YFSETQ. The CDR3 totals 15 residues. V gave up 0 bases and J gave up 3 bases, with 12 bases separating them.

This clonotype occurred a few times. The rearrangement uses TRBV14 and TRBJ2-5; 7 bases line up with TRBD1. The V segment lost 2 bases and the J segment 5 bases; nucleotides outside the gene matches: 8. Looked up from germline, CDR1 is SGHDN and CDR2 is FVKESK. The CDR3 length is 15 residues. CDR3 protein: CASSQNRGFGETQYF. CDR3 bases: TGTGCCAGCAGCCAAAACAGGGGCTTCGGGGAGACCCAGTACTTC.

This clonotype was detected only a few times. V is TRBV21-1 and J is TRBJ2-1; TRBD1, the table's D call, was not compared with the DNA. TRBV21-1 is reported as a pseudogene. The CDR3 runs to 15 residues. The CDR3 loop is CASSRGQGACNEQFF. The DNA for the CDR3 is TGTGCCAGCAGCCGGGGACAGGGGGCTTGCAATGAGCAGTTCTTC.

This chain links TRBV29-1 with TRBJ1-3; D is uncertain. The germline gives CDR1 SQVTM, CDR2 ANQGSEA. Trimming pared 7 bases from V and 0 bases from J, leaving 10 bases between. This CDR3 comprises 13 residues. CDR3 sequence (DNA): TGCAGCGCCCAGGACCTCTCTGGAAACACCATATATTTT. Residues: CSAQDLSGNTIYF. The entire variable domain, with the rest obtained from reference TRBV29-1 and TRBJ1-3, is as follows: SAVISQKPSRDICQRGTSLTIQCQVDSQVTMMFWYRQQPGQSLTLIATANQGSEATYESGFVIDKFPISRPNLTFSTLTVSNMSPEDSSIYLCSAQDLSGNTIYFGEGSWLTVV.